Following are 21 T cell receptor beta chains from one sample sequenced in a study of naive CD8 T cells in extremely preterm neonates. Produced via immunoSEQ multiplex PCR; TCRdb's table is partial and in-frame only. This sample has over 4,500 clones, with around 97% found just once. The sequencing sample was made of naive CD8+ T cells from blood. The receptors were sampled from a human donor in good health.

V is TRBV29-1 and J is TRBJ1-2; TRBD1 is a possible D gene (5 bases). CDR3 size: 11 residues. Germline CDR1 is SQVTM and CDR2 is ANQGSEA. The CDR3 DNA is TGCACCGCGACAGAAAACTATGGCTACACCTTC. This codes for CTATENYGYTF.

The V gene is TRBV11-2, the J gene TRBJ1-3; tentative D call: TRBD1 (5 bases). The germline CDR1 and CDR2 sequences are SGHAT and FQNNGV. Between the trimmed V and J ends, which lost 5 bases and 3 bases, there was a span of 11 bases. The CDR3 totals 14 residues. Written as DNA, the CDR3 is TGTGCCAGCAGCGACGGGGGGGGTGGAAACACCATATATTTT. It encodes CASSDGGGGNTIYF.

Details on this clone: The junction does not match germline at one end; this may be a read error. This same CDR3 is encoded by further DNA sequences in the sample. The rearrangement joins TRBV7-2 to TRBJ2-2; 7 bases map to TRBD2. The CDR3 covers 17 residues. CDR1 and CDR2 (germline): SGHTA, FQGNSA. CDR3 in amino acids: CASSPQRGLGNTGELFF. The CDR3 nucleotides read TGTGCTAGCAGCCCCCAGCGGGGATTGGGGAACACCGGGGAGCTGTTTTTT.

This rearrangement joins TRBV11-3 to TRBJ2-1, with 8 nucleotides matching TRBD1. Trimming removed 5 bases from V and 2 bases from J; junction bases left unmatched: 11. The CDR3 spans 17 residues. The germline gives CDR1 SGHNT, CDR2 YENEEA. The CDR3 loop is CASSLGGQGLPYNEQFF. The CDR3 DNA sequence: TGTGCCAGCAGCCTAGGAGGACAGGGTTTGCCCTACAATGAGCAGTTCTTC. Full variable domain (remainder filled in from reference TRBV11-3 and TRBJ2-1): EAGVVQSPRYKIIEKKQPVAFWCNPISGHNTLYWYLQNLGQGPELLIRYENEEAVDDSQLPKDRFSAERLKGVDSTLKIQPAELGDSAVYLCASSLGGQGLPYNEQFFGPGTRLTVL.

The genes are TRBV30 and TRBJ2-5; D may be TRBD1 (6 bases). Trimming pared 3 bases from V and 7 bases from J, leaving 15 bases between. The germline CDR1 and CDR2 sequences are GTSNPN and SVGIG (reference sequence). The CDR3 consists of 13 residues. CDR3 protein: CAWSQQGEVTQYF. The CDR3 nucleotides read TGTGCCTGGAGCCAACAGGGAGAGGTGACCCAGTACTTC.

The chain has TRBV7-2 and TRBJ1-2; D is undetermined. The V and J ends lost 4 bases and 0 bases respectively, with 12 bases between them. Germline V gene lookup returns CDR1 SGHTA and CDR2 FQGNSA. The CDR3 contains 15 residues. In DNA form, the CDR3 reads TGTGCCAGCAGCTCCCCCCACTATGCTAACTATGGCTACACCTTC. This encodes CASSSPHYANYGYTF.

The gene calls are TRBV4-3 and TRBJ1-2; a possible D gene is TRBD1 (6 bases). This CDR3 comprises 15 residues. Trimming stripped 2 bases from V and 6 bases from J, with 16 bases between. The germline V gene has CDR1 LGHNA and CDR2 YSLEER. CDR3 amino acids: CASSQLAGATNGYTF. In nucleotides, the CDR3 is TGCGCCAGCAGCCAACTGGCAGGGGCTACGAATGGCTACACCTTC.

V usage is TRBV7-6 and J usage is TRBJ2-5; 9 bases are shared with TRBD1. The V and J ends lost 3 bases and 11 bases, in that order; junction bases with no gene match: 10. The CDR3 covers 14 residues. Germline CDR1 is SGHVS and CDR2 is FNYEAQ. The CDR3 sequence is CASSFGERQGEQYF. CDR3 DNA: TGTGCCAGCAGCTTCGGAGAGAGACAGGGGGAGCAGTACTTC. Drawing the rest from reference TRBV7-6 and TRBJ2-5, the complete variable domain is GAGVSQSPRYKVTKRGQDVALRCDPISGHVSLYWYRQALGQGPEFLTYFNYEAQQDKSGLPNDRFSAERPEGSISTLTIQRTEQRDSAMYRCASSFGERQGEQYFGPGTRLLVL.

The chain has TRBV19 and TRBJ2-7; no firm D call. Trimming shortened V by 0 bases and J by 4 bases, and 10 bases separated the two germline ends. There are 14 residues in the CDR3. Germline V gene data show CDR1 as LNHDA and CDR2 as SQIVND (reference sequence). This CDR3 is CASSIEGSFYEQYF. CDR3 sequence (DNA): TGTGCCAGTAGTATAGAAGGTAGCTTTTACGAGCAGTACTTC.

The chain employs TRBV18 and TRBJ2-7, with D tentatively TRBD2 (5 bases). There are 13 residues in the CDR3. CDR1 and CDR2 (germline): KGHSH, LQKENI. V lost 6 bases to trimming and J lost 5 bases, with 14 bases between them. CDR3 region: CASSPTGNDEQYF. In DNA, the CDR3 is TGTGCCAGCTCTCCAACCGGGAACGACGAGCAGTACTTC.

For this clone: One junction end disagrees with the germline gene, perhaps due to a read error. This chain joins TRBV19 and TRBJ1-1; weak D call: TRBD1 (6 bases). The CDR3 totals 14 residues. Germline loops: CDR1 LNHDA, CDR2 SQIVND (reference sequence). DNA of the CDR3: TGTGCCAGTAGTCCCGGGGTGCGACAGGCCAATGGGATCTTT. This gives the protein CASSPGVRQANGIF.

The chain links TRBV30 to TRBJ1-4; D is uncertain. The CDR3 totals 15 residues. The V gene's germline CDR1 is GTSNPN and CDR2 SVGIG (reference sequence). The V end lost 2 bases, the J end lost 4 bases, and 14 bases lay between the germline ends. DNA of the CDR3: TGTGCCTGGAGTAAACGTCTACCCGATAATGAAAAACTGTTTTTT. Encoded protein: CAWSKRLPDNEKLFF. The entire variable domain, with the rest obtained from reference TRBV30 and TRBJ1-4, is as follows: SQTIHQWPATLVQPVGSPLSLECTVEGTSNPNLYWYRQAAGRGLQLLFYSVGIGQISSEVPQNLSASRPQDRQFILSSKKLLLSDSGFYLCAWSKRLPDNEKLFFGSGTQLSVL.

This chain joins TRBV11-2 and TRBJ1-3; D perhaps matches TRBD1 (5 bases). The germline V and J ends were trimmed by 4 bases and 8 bases, with 18 bases remaining between them. From germline, CDR1 is SGHAT and CDR2 FQNNGV. There are 15 residues in the CDR3. CDR3 in DNA: TGTGCCAGCAGCTCAGGGCCGTTTTTTGTGGACACCATATATTTT. This encodes CASSSGPFFVDTIYF.

The chain recombines TRBV11-1 with TRBJ1-3; D uncertain. V was pared by 3 bases and J by 2 bases, with 8 bases between. Germline loops: CDR1 SGHAT, CDR2 FQDESV (reference sequence). This CDR3 region has 14 residues. In DNA, the CDR3 is TGTGCCAGCAGCTTTGATCCGGCTGGAAACACCATATATTTT. Encoded protein: CASSFDPAGNTIYF.

V is TRBV18 and J is TRBJ2-7; D is perhaps TRBD1 (5 bases). V lost 4 bases and J 2 bases, leaving 9 bases between the germline ends. CDR1 is KGHSH, CDR2 LQKENI, per germline. The CDR3 spans 13 residues. The CDR3 DNA reads TGTGCCAGCTCACAGACAGAAGCCTACGAGCAGTACTTC. It is translated as CASSQTEAYEQYF.

The V and J genes are TRBV10-3 and TRBJ2-7; 8 bases are shared with TRBD1. CDR1 and CDR2 (germline): ENHRY, SYGVKD. J was trimmed by 1 base and V by 1 base; bases with no gene match: 6. The CDR3 totals 16 residues. Here the CDR3 DNA reads TGTGCCATCAGTGAGTTGGGCAGGGGGCGATCCTACGAGCAGTACTTC. It is translated as CAISELGRGRSYEQYF.

The chain carries TRBV9 and TRBJ1-2; D ambiguous. The CDR3 runs 13 residues. CDR1 is SGDLS, CDR2 YYNGEE, per germline. Trimming took off 4 bases at V and 4 bases at J, with 11 bases between the two ends. CDR3 sequence (DNA): TGTGCCAGCAGCTCCCAGCGGGCCTATGGCTACACCTTC. This translates into CASSSQRAYGYTF.

V and J are TRBV13 and TRBJ1-3; tentatively, D is TRBD1 (6 bases). The length of the CDR3 is 13 residues. Germline CDR1 and CDR2: PRHDT and FYEKMQ (reference sequence). V lost 4 bases and J 6 bases, leaving 10 bases between the germline ends. CDR3 DNA: TGTGCCAGCAGCTCCGGACAGTTAAACACCATATATTTT. Translation gives CASSSGQLNTIYF.

This chain links TRBV5-1 with TRBJ1-1; D not resolved. The CDR3 is made up of 13 amino acids. Germline lookup yields CDR1 SGHRS and CDR2 YFSETQ. Trimming pared 2 bases from V and 1 base from J, leaving 6 bases between. CDR3 protein: CASSFSGNTEAFF. CDR3 in DNA: TGCGCCAGCAGCTTCTCAGGGAACACTGAAGCTTTCTTT.

The rearrangement links TRBV7-9 to TRBJ1-1, with 8 positions matching TRBD1. This CDR3 is 13 amino acids long. Trimming cost V 6 bases and J 0 bases; bases outside gene matches: 0. Germline V gene sequence: CDR1 SEHNR, CDR2 FQNEAQ (reference sequence). CDR3 DNA sequence: TGTGCCAGCAGGGGACAGGTGAACACTGAAGCTTTCTTT. It specifies CASRGQVNTEAFF.

V gene TRBV7-8 combines with J gene TRBJ2-1; weak D call: TRBD1 (6 bases). V gave up 5 bases and J gave up 5 bases, with 28 bases separating them. The CDR3 extends over 19 amino acids. CDR1 SGHVS and CDR2 FQNEAQ come from the germline V gene. CDR3 sequence: CASSPDRQRGQGNHNEQFF. The CDR3 nucleotides read TGTGCCAGCAGCCCCGACCGGCAACGTGGGCAGGGGAACCACAATGAGCAGTTCTTC.